This T cell receptor beta chain came from a study of identifying expanded T cells in peripheral blood. Study results and limitations: Variance in clone template counts between roughly 2-week samples significantly increased with total template count across all healthy donors. Technical replicates showed around 1.2 changed clones; approximately two weeks about 16.4; four weeks 19.

Germline CDR1 and CDR2: SEHNR and FQNEAQ (reference sequence). The CDR3 contains 14 residues. V lost 5 bases and J lost 4, with 12 bases in between. The data were produced by immunoSEQ multiplex PCR, yet TCRdb's version contains in-frame clones alone and is incomplete. The sample holds about 100,000 clones, roughly 89% seen once. As concerns this clone: Its antigen is undetermined.

This receptor was taken from a person aged 18 to 70 in good health. The gene calls are TRBV7-9 and TRBJ1-3; a possible D gene is TRBD1 (5 bases). The sequenced sample was blood. CDR3: CASSPRVTGNTIYF. For the CDR3, the DNA is TGTGCCAGCAGCCCCAGGGTAACGGGAAACACCATATATTTT.